This T cell receptor (beta chain) was identified during a study of early T cells in non-severe SARS-CoV-2 infection. Findings and limits, study-wide: Database matching using VDJdb favored anti-spike CD8 responses, with private and CD4 specificities left missing.

This clonotype was seen ten or more times. Its antigen remains unknown. CDR1 is MNHNS, CDR2 SASEGT, per germline. V lost 2 bases to trimming and J lost 2 bases, with 13 bases between them. This CDR3 has 15 residues. TCRdb ran MiXCR on the 5' RACE reads and lists one entry per CDR3 protein. The data show roughly 25,000 distinct CDR3 sequences, about 4% seen once. This chain uses TRBV6-1 with TRBJ2-7, with D perhaps TRBD2 (6 bases). This TCR was recovered from an adult who was a healthcare worker with PCR-confirmed SARS-CoV-2 infection or an uninfected control (not recorded which). The specimen sequenced was whole blood. The CDR3 DNA reads TGTGCCAGCAGTGAATGGGGTAGCGGACCCTACGAGCAGTACTTC. Its translation is CASSEWGSGPYEQYF.